This T cell receptor (beta chain) is drawn from a study of blood T cell repertoires in COVID-19. V shed 3 bases, J shed 5 bases, and the junction held 5 bases outside the gene matches. The CDR3 covers 15 residues. In germline, CDR1 is WNHNN, CDR2 SYGVQD (reference sequence). In its sample, this clone was seen a few times. TCRdb keeps only in-frame clones here, not all; method: immunoSEQ multiplex PCR. In the table there are fewer than 120,000 clones, approximately 90% of which are singletons. The sequenced material came from peripheral blood. The TCR originated in a human donor in a cohort sampled during active COVID-19. V gene TRBV10-1 combines with J gene TRBJ2-1; 9 nucleotides align to TRBD1. This CDR3 reads CASSDPGQGNNEQFF. CDR3 bases: TGCGCCAGCAGTGACCCCGGACAGGGGAACAATGAGCAGTTCTTC.